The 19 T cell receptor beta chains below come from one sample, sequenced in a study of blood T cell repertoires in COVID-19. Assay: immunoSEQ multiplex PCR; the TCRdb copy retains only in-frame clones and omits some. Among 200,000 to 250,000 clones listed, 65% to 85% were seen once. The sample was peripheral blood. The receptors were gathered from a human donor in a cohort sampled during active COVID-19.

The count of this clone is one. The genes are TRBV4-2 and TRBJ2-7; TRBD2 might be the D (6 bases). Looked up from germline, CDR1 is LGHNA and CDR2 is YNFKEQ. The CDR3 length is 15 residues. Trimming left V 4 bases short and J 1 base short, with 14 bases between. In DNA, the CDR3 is TGTGCCAGCAGCCGAGACTACCGGGAGTCCTACGAGCAGTACTTC. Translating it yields CASSRDYRESYEQYF.

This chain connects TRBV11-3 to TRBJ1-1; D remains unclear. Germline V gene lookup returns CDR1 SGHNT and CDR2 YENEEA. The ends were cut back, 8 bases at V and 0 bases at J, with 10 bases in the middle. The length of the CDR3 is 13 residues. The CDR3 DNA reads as TGTGCCAGCGCAGCCGGGGTGAACACTGAAGCTTTCTTT. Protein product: CASAAGVNTEAFF.

The CDR3 nucleotides read TGTGCCAGTAGTATAGAAGGGGGGGGCCGTCATAGCACAGATACGCAGTATTTT. Translated: CASSIEGGGRHSTDTQYF. The rearrangement joins TRBV19 to TRBJ2-3; TRBD2 might be the D (7 bases). V gave up 0 bases and J gave up 0 bases, with 16 bases separating them. From germline, CDR1 is LNHDA and CDR2 SQIVND (reference sequence). The CDR3 is 18 amino acids.

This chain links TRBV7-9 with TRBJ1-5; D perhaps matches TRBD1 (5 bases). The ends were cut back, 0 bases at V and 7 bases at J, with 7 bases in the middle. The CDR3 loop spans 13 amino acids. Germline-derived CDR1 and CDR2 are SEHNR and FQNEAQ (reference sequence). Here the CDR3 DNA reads TGTGCCAGCAGCTTAGCCGGGGGGCAGCCCCAGCATTTT. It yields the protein CASSLAGGQPQHF. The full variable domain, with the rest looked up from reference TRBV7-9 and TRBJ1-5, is DTGVSQNPRHKITKRGQNVTFRCDPISEHNRLYWYRQTLGQGPEFLTYFQNEAQLEKSRLLSDRFSAERPKGSFSTLEIQRTEQGDSAMYLCASSLAGGQPQHFGDGTRLSIL.

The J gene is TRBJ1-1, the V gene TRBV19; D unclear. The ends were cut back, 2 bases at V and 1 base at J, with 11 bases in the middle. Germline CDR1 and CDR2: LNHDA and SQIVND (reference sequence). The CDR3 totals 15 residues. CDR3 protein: CASSIPVGGNTEAFF. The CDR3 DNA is TGTGCCAGTAGTATACCGGTCGGCGGGAACACTGAAGCTTTCTTT.

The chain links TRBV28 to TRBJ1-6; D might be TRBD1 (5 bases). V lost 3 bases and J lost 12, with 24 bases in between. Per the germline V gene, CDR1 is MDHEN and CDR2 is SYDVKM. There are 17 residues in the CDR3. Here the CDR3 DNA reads TGTGCCAGCAGTTTTGTCCCCGGGGGTATAACGGGTGGACCCCTCCACTTT. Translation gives CASSFVPGGITGGPLHF.

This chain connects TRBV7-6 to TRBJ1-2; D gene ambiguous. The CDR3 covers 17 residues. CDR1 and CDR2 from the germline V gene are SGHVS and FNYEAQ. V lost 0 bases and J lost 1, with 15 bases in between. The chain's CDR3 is CASSLAVPESYNYGYTF. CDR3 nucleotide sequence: TGTGCCAGCAGCTTAGCGGTGCCGGAGTCTTATAACTATGGCTACACCTTC. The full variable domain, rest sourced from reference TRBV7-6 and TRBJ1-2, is GAGVSQSPRYKVTKRGQDVALRCDPISGHVSLYWYRQALGQGPEFLTYFNYEAQQDKSGLPNDRFSAERPEGSISTLTIQRTEQRDSAMYRCASSLAVPESYNYGYTFGSGTRLTVV.

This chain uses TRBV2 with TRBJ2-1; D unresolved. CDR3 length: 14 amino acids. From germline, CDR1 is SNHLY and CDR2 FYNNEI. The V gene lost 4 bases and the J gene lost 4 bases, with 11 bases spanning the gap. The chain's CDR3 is CASSATTSYNEQFF. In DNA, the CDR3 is TGTGCCAGCAGTGCGACGACTTCTTACAATGAGCAGTTCTTC.

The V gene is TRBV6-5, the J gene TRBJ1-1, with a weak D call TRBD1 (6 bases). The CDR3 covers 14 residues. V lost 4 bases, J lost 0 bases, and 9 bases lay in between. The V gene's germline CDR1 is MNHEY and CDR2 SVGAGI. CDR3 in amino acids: CASSSRTVNTEAFF. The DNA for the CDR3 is TGTGCCAGCAGTTCCAGGACAGTGAACACTGAAGCTTTCTTT.

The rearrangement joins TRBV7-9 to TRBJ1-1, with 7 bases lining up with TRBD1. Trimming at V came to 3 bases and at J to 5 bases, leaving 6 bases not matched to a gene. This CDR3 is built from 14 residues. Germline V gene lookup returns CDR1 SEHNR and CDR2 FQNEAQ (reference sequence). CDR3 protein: CASSFGRGWTEAFF. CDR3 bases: TGTGCCAGCAGCTTCGGCAGGGGGTGGACTGAAGCTTTCTTT.

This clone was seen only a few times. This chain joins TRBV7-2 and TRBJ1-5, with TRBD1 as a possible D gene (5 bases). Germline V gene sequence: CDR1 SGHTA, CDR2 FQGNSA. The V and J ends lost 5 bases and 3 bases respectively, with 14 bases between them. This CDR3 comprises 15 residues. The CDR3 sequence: CASSPQHRYNQPQHF. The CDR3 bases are TGTGCCAGCAGCCCCCAACACAGGTACAATCAGCCCCAGCATTTT.

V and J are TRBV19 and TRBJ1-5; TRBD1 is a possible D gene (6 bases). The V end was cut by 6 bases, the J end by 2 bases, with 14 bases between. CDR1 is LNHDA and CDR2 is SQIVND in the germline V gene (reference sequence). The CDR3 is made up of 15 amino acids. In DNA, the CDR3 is TGTGCCAGTAGCACCACAGGGCGAGGCAATCAGCCCCAGCATTTT. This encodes CASSTTGRGNQPQHF.

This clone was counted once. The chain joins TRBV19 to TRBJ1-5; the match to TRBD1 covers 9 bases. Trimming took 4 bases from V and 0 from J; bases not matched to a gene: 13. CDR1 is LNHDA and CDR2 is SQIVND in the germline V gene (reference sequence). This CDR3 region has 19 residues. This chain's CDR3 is CASSSMGDRVPFSNQPQHF. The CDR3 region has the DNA TGTGCCAGTAGTAGTATGGGGGACAGGGTCCCGTTTAGCAATCAGCCCCAGCATTTT.

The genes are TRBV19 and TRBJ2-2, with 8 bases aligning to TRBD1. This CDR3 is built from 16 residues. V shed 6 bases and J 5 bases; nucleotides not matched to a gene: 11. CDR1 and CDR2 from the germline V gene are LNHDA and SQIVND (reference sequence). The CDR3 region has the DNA TGTGCCAGTAGGGCAGGGGGCGGGATGGGTACCGGGGAGCTGTTTTTT. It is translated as CASRAGGGMGTGELFF.

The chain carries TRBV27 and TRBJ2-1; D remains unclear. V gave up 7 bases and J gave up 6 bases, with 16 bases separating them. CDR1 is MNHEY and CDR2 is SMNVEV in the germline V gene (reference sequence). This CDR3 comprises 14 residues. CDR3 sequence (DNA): TGTGCCAGCACGATCGATACTGGGCGCAATGAGCAGTTCTTC. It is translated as CASTIDTGRNEQFF.

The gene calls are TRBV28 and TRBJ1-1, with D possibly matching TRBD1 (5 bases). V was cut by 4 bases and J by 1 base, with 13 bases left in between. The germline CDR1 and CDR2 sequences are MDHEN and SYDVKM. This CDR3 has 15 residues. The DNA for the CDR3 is TGTGCCAGCAGTTCCGTAGGGAGGGGGAACACTGAAGCTTTCTTT. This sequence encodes CASSSVGRGNTEAFF.

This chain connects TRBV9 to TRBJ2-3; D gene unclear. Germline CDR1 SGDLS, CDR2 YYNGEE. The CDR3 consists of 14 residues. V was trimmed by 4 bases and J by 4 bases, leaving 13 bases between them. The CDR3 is CASSRSSGADTQYF. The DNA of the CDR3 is TGTGCCAGCAGCAGGTCCTCTGGAGCAGATACGCAGTATTTT.

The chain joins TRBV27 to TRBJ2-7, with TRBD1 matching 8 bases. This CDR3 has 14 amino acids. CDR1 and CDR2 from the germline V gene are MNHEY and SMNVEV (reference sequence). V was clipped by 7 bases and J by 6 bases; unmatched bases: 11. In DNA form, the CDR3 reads TGTGCCAGCACACGGACAGGGCGGGCGGTCGAGCAGTACTTC. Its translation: CASTRTGRAVEQYF.

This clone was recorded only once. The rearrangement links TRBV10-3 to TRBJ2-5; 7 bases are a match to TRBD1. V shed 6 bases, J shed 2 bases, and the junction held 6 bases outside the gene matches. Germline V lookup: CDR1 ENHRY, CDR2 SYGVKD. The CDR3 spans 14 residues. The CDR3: CAIRGWDRQETQYF. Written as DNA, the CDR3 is TGTGCCATCAGGGGATGGGACAGACAAGAGACCCAGTACTTC.